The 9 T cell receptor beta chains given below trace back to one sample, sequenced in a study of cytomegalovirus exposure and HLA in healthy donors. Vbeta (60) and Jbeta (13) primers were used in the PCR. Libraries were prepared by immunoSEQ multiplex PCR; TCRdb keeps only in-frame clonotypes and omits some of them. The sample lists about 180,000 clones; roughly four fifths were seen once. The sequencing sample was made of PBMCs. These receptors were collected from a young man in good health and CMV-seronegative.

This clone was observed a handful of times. CDR3 residues: CASSLLTRGDIQYF. For the CDR3, the DNA is TGTGCCAGCAGTTTGCTGACTCGGGGAGACATTCAGTACTTC. The V and J genes are TRBV5-6 and TRBJ2-4, with D possibly matching TRBD2 (5 bases). Deletions cut 5 bases from V and 8 bases from J, with 17 bases between. The CDR3 length is 14 residues. The germline V gene has CDR1 SGHDT and CDR2 YYEEEE.

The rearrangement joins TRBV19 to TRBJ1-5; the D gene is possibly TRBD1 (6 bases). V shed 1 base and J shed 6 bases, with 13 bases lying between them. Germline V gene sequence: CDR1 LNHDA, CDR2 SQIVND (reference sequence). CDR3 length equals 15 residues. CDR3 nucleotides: TGTGCCAGTAGTATAGCAGGGGCGGACGGTCAGCCCCAGCATTTT. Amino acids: CASSIAGADGQPQHF. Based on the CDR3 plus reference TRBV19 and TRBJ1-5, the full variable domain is DGGITQSPKYLFRKEGQNVTLSCEQNLNHDAMYWYRQDPGQGLRLIYYSQIVNDFQKGDIAEGYSVSREKKESFPLTVTSAQKNPTAFYLCASSIAGADGQPQHFGDGTRLSIL.

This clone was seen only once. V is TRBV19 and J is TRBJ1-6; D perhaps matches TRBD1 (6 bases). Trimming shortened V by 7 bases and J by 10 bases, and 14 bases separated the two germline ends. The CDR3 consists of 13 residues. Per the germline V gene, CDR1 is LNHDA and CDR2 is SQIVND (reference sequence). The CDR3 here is CASTGGLESPLHF. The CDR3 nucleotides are TGTGCCAGTACGGGGGGCCTGGAATCACCCCTCCACTTT. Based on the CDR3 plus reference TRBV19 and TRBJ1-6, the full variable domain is DGGITQSPKYLFRKEGQNVTLSCEQNLNHDAMYWYRQDPGQGLRLIYYSQIVNDFQKGDIAEGYSVSREKKESFPLTVTSAQKNPTAFYLCASTGGLESPLHFGNGTRLTVT.

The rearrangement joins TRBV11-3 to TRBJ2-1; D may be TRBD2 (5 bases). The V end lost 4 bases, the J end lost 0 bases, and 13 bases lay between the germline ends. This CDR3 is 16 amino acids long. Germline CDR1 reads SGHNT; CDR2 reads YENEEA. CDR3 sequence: CASSSRWESSYNEQFF. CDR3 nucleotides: TGTGCCAGCAGCTCACGTTGGGAGAGCTCCTACAATGAGCAGTTCTTC.

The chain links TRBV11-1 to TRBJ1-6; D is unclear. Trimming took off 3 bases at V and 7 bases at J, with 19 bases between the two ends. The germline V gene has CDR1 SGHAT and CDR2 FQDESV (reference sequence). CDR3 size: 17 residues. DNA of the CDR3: TGTGCCAGCAGCTTTGGGCGCGAGGGCCCAATGAATTCACCCCTCCACTTT. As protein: CASSFGREGPMNSPLHF.

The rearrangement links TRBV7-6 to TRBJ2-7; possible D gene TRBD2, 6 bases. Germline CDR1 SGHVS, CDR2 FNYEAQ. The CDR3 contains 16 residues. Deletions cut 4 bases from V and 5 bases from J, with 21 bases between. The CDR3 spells CASSSLLAEGLDEQYF. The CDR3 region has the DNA TGTGCCAGCAGCTCTCTCCTGGCGGAGGGCTTGGACGAGCAGTACTTC.

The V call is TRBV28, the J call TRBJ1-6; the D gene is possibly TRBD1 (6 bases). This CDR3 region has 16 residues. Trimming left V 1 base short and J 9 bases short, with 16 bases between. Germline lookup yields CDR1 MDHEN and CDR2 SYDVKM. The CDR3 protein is CASSLYRAGVASPLHF. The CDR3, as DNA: TGTGCCAGCAGTTTATACAGGGCAGGGGTTGCTTCACCCCTCCACTTT.

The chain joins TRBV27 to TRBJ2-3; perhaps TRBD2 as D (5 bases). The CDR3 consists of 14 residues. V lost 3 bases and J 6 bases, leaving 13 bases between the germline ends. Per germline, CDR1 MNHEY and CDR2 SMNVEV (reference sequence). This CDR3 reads CASSFGRTHDTQYF. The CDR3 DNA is TGTGCCAGCAGTTTCGGGCGGACTCACGATACGCAGTATTTT.

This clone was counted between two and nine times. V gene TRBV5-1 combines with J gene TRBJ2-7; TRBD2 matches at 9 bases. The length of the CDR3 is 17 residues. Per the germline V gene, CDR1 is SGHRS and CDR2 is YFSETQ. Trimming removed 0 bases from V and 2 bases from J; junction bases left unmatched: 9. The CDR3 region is CASSLVAGLAVPYEQYF. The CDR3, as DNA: TGCGCCAGCAGCTTGGTGGCGGGACTAGCCGTCCCCTACGAGCAGTACTTC.